The 5 T cell receptor beta chains presented below share a single source sample, sequenced in a study of T-cell memory formation after mild COVID-19. Via MiXCR, TCRdb re-called the 5' RACE reads, giving one row per CDR3 protein. Altogether some 120,000 distinct CDR3 sequences are present, over 15% being singletons, with the ten largest covering roughly 5.2%. Specimen: PBMCs or a T cell subset sorted from them (not recorded which). Every receptor here comes from a man in his late teens or twenties who had mild COVID-19 (a few samples of this study predate the infection). Cell type and time point are not known.

This chain uses TRBV5-1 with TRBJ2-3; the D is unclear. The V gene lost 0 bases and the J gene lost 4 bases, with 15 bases spanning the gap. The CDR3 consists of 16 residues. Germline lookup yields CDR1 SGHRS and CDR2 YFSETQ. This CDR3 reads CASSLGALPLSDTQYF. In DNA, the CDR3 is TGCGCCAGCAGCTTGGGCGCTCTTCCCTTATCAGATACGCAGTATTTT. Using reference TRBV5-1 and TRBJ2-3 for the parts outside the CDR3, the full variable domain is KAGVTQTPRYLIKTRGQQVTLSCSPISGHRSVSWYQQTPGQGLQFLFEYFSETQRNKGNFPGRFSGRQFSNSRSEMNVSTLELGDSALYLCASSLGALPLSDTQYFGPGTRLTVL.

There are a few counts of this clonotype. The chain links TRBV20-1 to TRBJ2-2, with TRBD1 identical over 7 bases. V lost 5 bases to trimming and J lost 4 bases; unmatched junction nucleotides: 7. The CDR3 has 14 residues. Germline V lookup: CDR1 DFQATT, CDR2 SNEGSKA (reference sequence). CDR3 protein: CSAPRTGLTGELFF. The CDR3 DNA is TGCAGTGCTCCCCGGACAGGCCTCACCGGGGAGCTGTTTTTT.

The chain is built from TRBV18 and TRBJ1-3, with D uncertain. Germline V gene sequence: CDR1 KGHSH, CDR2 LQKENI. The CDR3 is 14 residues long. The V gene lost 3 bases and the J gene lost 2 bases, with 8 bases spanning the gap. CDR3 loop: CASSPATTGNTIYF. In nucleotides, the CDR3 is TGTGCCAGCTCACCGGCGACGACTGGAAACACCATATATTTT.

V and J are TRBV6-2 or TRBV6-3 and TRBJ2-7, with 7 bases that match TRBD1. Germline trimming cut 9 bases from V and 3 bases from J; bases unmatched to any gene: 8. The CDR3 is 13 amino acids. The germline V gene encodes CDR1 MNHEY and CDR2 SVGEGT. CDR3 in DNA: TGTGCCAGTGGAGAGGGGGCCTACTACGAGCAGTACGTC. It translates to CASGEGAYYEQYV.

The chain has TRBV2 and TRBJ2-7, with D uncertain. The V gene lost 6 bases and the J gene lost 2 bases, with 8 bases spanning the gap. Germline V gene sequence: CDR1 SNHLY, CDR2 FYNNEI. CDR3 size: 12 residues. The chain's CDR3 is CASRQGAYEQYF. The CDR3 DNA sequence: TGTGCCAGCAGGCAAGGAGCCTACGAGCAGTACTTC.